The 25 T cell receptor beta chains listed next were all sequenced from one sample in a study of T cells in Graves' hyperthyroidism and ophthalmopathy. RNA transcripts gave rise to amplified TCR beta CDR3 regions. First-round RT-PCR targeting the TCR CDR3 was performed with the HTBI primer set. TCRdb re-called the multiplex PCR reads with MiXCR, one entry per CDR3 protein. The sample shows more than 500,000 distinct CDR3 sequences, roughly 16% of them seen only once. Sequences were obtained from blood. The source is a woman aged 25 to 39 with Graves' ophthalmopathy.

This clonotype was seen more than once but under ten times. The CDR3 bases are TGTGCCAGCAGCTCCGTGGGCGATGGCTACACCTTC. This codes for CASSSVGDGYTF. The chain employs TRBV7-3 and TRBJ1-2; D call uncertain. The CDR3 loop spans 12 amino acids. V gave up 4 bases and J gave up 6 bases, with 9 bases separating them. Germline CDR1 and CDR2: SGHTA and FQGTGA.

This clonotype was seen many times. The chain carries TRBV20-1 and TRBJ2-7; no definite D call. The CDR3 consists of 14 residues. Germline V lookup: CDR1 DFQATT, CDR2 SNEGSKA (reference sequence). The V end was cut by 5 bases, the J end by 6 bases, with 20 bases between. The CDR3 nucleotides read TGCAGTGCTGTCCCCTCTGAAGCCCTAGGCGAGCAGTACTTC. Translation gives CSAVPSEALGEQYF.

This clonotype was observed many times. V is TRBV4-3 and J is TRBJ2-7; 7 nucleotides align to TRBD1. The trim removed 5 bases at V and 0 bases at J, leaving 7 bases unmatched. Germline CDR1 reads LGHNA; CDR2 reads YSLEER. The CDR3 has 15 amino acids. The CDR3, as DNA: TGCGCCAGCAGCGAAGGGACAGCTAGCTCCTACGAGCAGTACTTC. As protein: CASSEGTASSYEQYF.

The V call is TRBV24-1, the J call TRBJ1-2; D is unresolved. In germline, CDR1 is KGHDR, CDR2 SFDVKD. V dropped 7 bases and J dropped 5 bases, with 13 bases sitting between them. This CDR3 region has 13 residues. This CDR3 is CATSLGTAYGYTF. For the CDR3, the DNA is TGTGCCACCAGCCTGGGAACCGCATATGGCTACACCTTC.

This rearrangement joins TRBV24-1 to TRBJ2-1; no clear D gene. Germline CDR1 and CDR2: KGHDR and SFDVKD. V was clipped by 4 bases and J by 7 bases, with 10 bases between them. This CDR3 comprises 13 residues. The CDR3 DNA is TGTGCCACCAGTGACGAACAGAATAATGAGCAGTTCTTC. Amino acids: CATSDEQNNEQFF.

This clonotype was seen many times. The rearrangement uses TRBV19 and TRBJ2-1; 7 bases fit TRBD1. The CDR3 is made up of 15 amino acids. V was pared by 4 bases and J by 5 bases, with 8 bases of the junction left unmatched. Germline CDR1 and CDR2: LNHDA and SQIVND (reference sequence). The chain's CDR3 is CASSTGQAFNNEQFF. The DNA of the CDR3 is TGTGCCAGTAGTACCGGACAGGCTTTCAACAATGAGCAGTTCTTC.

This clonotype was seen many times. The rearrangement joins TRBV28 to TRBJ2-7; D ambiguous. Germline V gene lookup returns CDR1 MDHEN and CDR2 SYDVKM. Trimming cost V 7 bases and J 6 bases, with 16 bases left between them. CDR3 length: 13 amino acids. The CDR3 DNA is TGTGCCAGCACCCTAAAAGAAGGGTTCGAGCAGTACTTC. Protein product: CASTLKEGFEQYF.

This clonotype was seen a few times. J is TRBJ2-7 and V is TRBV6-1; a possible D gene is TRBD2 (6 bases). The CDR3 length is 11 residues. The germline V and J ends were trimmed by 7 bases and 4 bases, with 8 bases remaining between them. The V gene's germline CDR1 is MNHNS and CDR2 SASEGT. As DNA, the CDR3 is TGTGCCAGCACCGCGGGGTACGAGCAGTACTTC. It translates to CASTAGYEQYF.

This clonotype occurred many times. The V gene is TRBV30, the J gene TRBJ2-3; D may be TRBD1 (6 bases). The CDR3 has 13 amino acids. Trimming took off 5 bases at V and 4 bases at J, with 13 bases between the two ends. Looked up from germline, CDR1 is GTSNPN and CDR2 is SVGIG (reference sequence). In nucleotides, the CDR3 is TGTGCCTGGGTACAACAGGGCGCAGATACGCAGTATTTT. It encodes CAWVQQGADTQYF.

Many counts were recorded for this clonotype. V gene TRBV28 combines with J gene TRBJ1-3, with a possible D match to TRBD1 (5 bases). The CDR3 is made up of 15 amino acids. Trimming took off 6 bases at V and 0 bases at J, with 12 bases between the two ends. Germline V gene data show CDR1 as MDHEN and CDR2 as SYDVKM. CDR3 sequence (DNA): TGTGCCAGCAGCCAGGGAGGACCCTCTGGAAACACCATATATTTT. It is translated as CASSQGGPSGNTIYF.

Remarks on this clonotype: A much larger clone differs by one base, so this may be a read error. It is likely a read error, because the conserved phenylalanine at the end of the CDR3 is missing. This chain links TRBV11-2 with TRBJ2-5, with a possible D match to TRBD2 (5 bases). V was cut by 1 base and J by 1 base, with 10 bases left in between. CDR1 and CDR2 from the germline V gene are SGHAT and FQNNGV. CDR3 length: 15 residues. The CDR3 nucleotides are TGTGCCAGCAGCTTAGTAGTGGGAGTCCAAGAGACCCAGTACTCC. Protein: CASSLVVGVQETQYS.

V usage is TRBV4-1 and J usage is TRBJ1-1; D ambiguous. The CDR3 consists of 16 residues. Germline V lookup: CDR1 MGHRA, CDR2 YSYEKL. Deletions cut 0 bases from V and 5 bases from J, with 16 bases between. CDR3 DNA sequence: TGCGCCAGCAGCCAAGATGACGGCCACGGGAGGACTGAAGCTTTCTTT. Residues: CASSQDDGHGRTEAFF.

J is TRBJ1-4 and V is TRBV5-4, with TRBD1 identical over 7 bases. The CDR3 covers 15 residues. V was pared by 2 bases and J by 4 bases, with 5 bases of the junction left unmatched. The germline gives CDR1 SGHNT, CDR2 YYREEE (reference sequence). The CDR3 DNA reads TGTGCCAGCAGCTTATCCGGGACAGATAATGAAAAACTGTTTTTT. Residues: CASSLSGTDNEKLFF.

This clonotype turned up a few times. This chain links TRBV6-2 or TRBV6-3 with TRBJ1-1; D remains unclear. The germline V gene has CDR1 MNHEY and CDR2 SVGEGT. Trimming cost V 2 bases and J 7 bases, with 11 bases left between them. The CDR3 has 13 residues. In nucleotides, the CDR3 is TGTGCCAGCAGTTACGGTGTTTCCAATGAAGCTTTCTTT. Translated: CASSYGVSNEAFF.

In this sample, this clonotype turned up many times. V usage is TRBV20-1 and J usage is TRBJ2-5, with 11 positions matching TRBD2. The CDR3 is 19 residues long. CDR1 is DFQATT and CDR2 is SNEGSKA in the germline V gene (reference sequence). V trimming: 0 bases; J trimming: 5 bases; junction bases outside the gene matches: 17. This chain's CDR3 is CSARDWPNLAGGTPETQYF. The CDR3, as DNA: TGCAGTGCTAGAGATTGGCCCAACTTAGCGGGAGGGACTCCCGAGACCCAGTACTTC.

This clonotype was counted many times. The CDR3 protein is CASTALTGERETQYF. In nucleotides, the CDR3 is TGTGCCAGCACTGCCTTGACAGGGGAACGGGAGACCCAGTACTTC. The chain recombines TRBV2 with TRBJ2-5; 8 bases are a match to TRBD1. The J segment lost 5 bases and the V segment lost 7 bases, leaving 12 bases of the junction unmatched. The CDR3 extends over 15 amino acids. Germline CDR1 SNHLY, CDR2 FYNNEI.

This clonotype was seen at least ten times. The chain is built from TRBV28 and TRBJ2-7; TRBD1 agrees at 8 bases. Trimming removed 4 bases from V and 3 bases from J; junction bases left unmatched: 23. The CDR3 totals 20 residues. Germline V gene data show CDR1 as MDHEN and CDR2 as SYDVKM. The CDR3: CASSSPKPGQVDDGVYEQYF. The CDR3, as DNA: TGTGCCAGCAGTTCCCCGAAACCGGGACAGGTAGACGATGGGGTCTACGAGCAGTACTTC.

The table lists this clonotype with a few counts. This chain connects TRBV27 to TRBJ1-5, with D tentatively TRBD1 (6 bases). Germline CDR1 is MNHEY and CDR2 is SMNVEV (reference sequence). The CDR3 runs 14 residues. With 5 bases removed from V and 6 bases from J, the gap between germline ends came to 14 bases. CDR3 DNA sequence: TGTGCCAGCAGTCCCGCAGGGGCGATTCAGCCCCAGCATTTT. Translated: CASSPAGAIQPQHF.

This clonotype was seen ten or more times. The V and J genes are TRBV12-3 or TRBV12-4 and TRBJ2-1; D is undetermined. The CDR3 loop spans 12 amino acids. Trimming removed 6 bases at V and 2 bases at J, with 5 bases between. CDR3 bases: TGTGCCAGCAGATCCCCCTACAATGAGCAGTTCTTC. Residues: CASRSPYNEQFF.

The chain's CDR3 is CASSEVGTSEMTGELFF. CDR3 in DNA: TGTGCCAGCAGTGAAGTTGGGACTAGTGAGATGACCGGGGAGCTGTTTTTT. The chain couples TRBV28 to TRBJ2-2; 8 bases match TRBD2. The CDR3 spans 17 residues. Trimming at V came to 5 bases and at J to 5 bases, leaving 13 bases not matched to a gene. Germline V gives CDR1 MDHEN, CDR2 SYDVKM.

Turning to this clonotype: This may stem from a read error, because a much larger clone lies one nucleotide away. The chain is built from TRBV4-1 and TRBJ2-1, with 8 bases that match TRBD2. The CDR3 is 15 residues long. Looked up from germline, CDR1 is MGHRA and CDR2 is YSYEKL. CDR3 amino acids: CASSHTSGSYNGQFF. In nucleotides, the CDR3 is TGCGCCAGCAGCCATACTAGCGGATCCTACAATGGGCAGTTCTTC.

This chain connects TRBV12-3 or TRBV12-4 to TRBJ1-2; no firm D call. Trimming took off 0 bases at V and 4 bases at J, with 12 bases between the two ends. The CDR3 is 15 residues long. The DNA for the CDR3 is TGTGCCAGCAGTTTAGCGCTAAGTCCGACCTATGGCTACACCTTC. It codes for CASSLALSPTYGYTF.

This clonotype came up many times. The V call is TRBV28, the J call TRBJ2-7; D possibly corresponds to TRBD2 (7 bases). Germline V lookup: CDR1 MDHEN, CDR2 SYDVKM. The CDR3 totals 15 residues. V dropped 4 bases and J dropped 3 bases, with 16 bases sitting between them. The CDR3 DNA reads as TGTGCCAGCAGTTCAGATCAGGGGAGGGTCTACGAGCAGTACTTC. It translates to CASSSDQGRVYEQYF.

The V call is TRBV9, the J call TRBJ1-6; TRBD1 aligns across 9 bases. V shed 0 bases and J 13 bases; nucleotides not matched to a gene: 11. Germline CDR1 and CDR2: SGDLS and YYNGEE. This CDR3 region has 16 residues. Here the CDR3 reads CASSVGHGTGISPLHF. Here the CDR3 DNA reads TGTGCCAGCAGCGTAGGACATGGGACAGGGATCTCCCCCCTCCACTTT.

This clonotype showed up just a few times. The V call is TRBV20-1, the J call TRBJ2-1; 14 bases map to TRBD2. Per the germline V gene, CDR1 is DFQATT and CDR2 is SNEGSKA (reference sequence). The CDR3 length is 15 residues. V lost 5 bases, J lost 9 bases, and 9 bases stayed unmatched. The CDR3 loop is CSAPRLAGGPIEQFF. The CDR3 nucleotides are TGCAGTGCTCCTAGACTAGCGGGAGGGCCTATTGAGCAGTTCTTC.